The rows below give T cell receptor beta chains drawn from one sample of a study of blood T cell repertoires in COVID-19. Repertoires were generated with immunoSEQ multiplex PCR, while TCRdb's copy carries only in-frame clones and drops some. Among fewer than 200,000 clones listed, 84% were seen once. The sample was peripheral blood. These receptor sequences come from a man between 65 and 85 years old with active or convalescent COVID-19. Both conserved end residues are part of each CDR3. A D gene is named only where the DNA matches it firmly.

d_call: -
v_call: TRBV7-3
j_call: TRBJ2-5
cdr3_aa: CASSLRGSRQTQETQYF
cdr3_nt: TGTGCCAGCAGCTTAAGGGGTTCGAGACAGACCCAAGAGACCCAGTACTTC

d_call: TRBD2
v_call: TRBV7-2
j_call: TRBJ2-1
cdr3_aa: CASSLVGGSYNEQFF
cdr3_nt: TGTGCCAGCAGCTTAGTCGGGGGGTCCTACAATGAGCAGTTCTTC

d_call: -
v_call: TRBV28
j_call: TRBJ2-7
cdr3_aa: CASSRPGTGSYEQYF
cdr3_nt: TGTGCCAGCAGCCGTCCGGGAACTGGCTCCTACGAGCAGTACTTC

d_call: -
v_call: TRBV30
j_call: TRBJ1-5
cdr3_aa: CAWSSGLAGNQPQHF
cdr3_nt: TGTGCCTGGAGTTCGGGCCTGGCGGGAAATCAGCCCCAGCATTTT

d_call: -
v_call: TRBV9
j_call: TRBJ1-1
cdr3_aa: CASSAEQGNTEAFF
cdr3_nt: TGTGCCAGCAGCGCGGAACAGGGGAACACTGAAGCTTTCTTT

d_call: TRBD1
v_call: TRBV18
j_call: TRBJ2-2
cdr3_aa: CASSSRDRLTGELFF
cdr3_nt: TGTGCCAGCTCAAGCCGGGACAGATTGACCGGGGAGCTGTTTTTT

d_call: -
v_call: TRBV24-1
j_call: TRBJ2-3
cdr3_aa: CATSYSPAGIGADTQYF
cdr3_nt: TGTGCCACCAGCTACTCCCCAGCAGGGATAGGGGCAGATACGCAGTATTTT

d_call: -
v_call: TRBV11-2
j_call: TRBJ1-2
cdr3_aa: CASSLDLGADSGYGYTF
cdr3_nt: TGTGCCAGCAGCTTAGATCTAGGGGCAGATTCGGGCTATGGCTACACCTTC

d_call: -
v_call: TRBV7-2
j_call: TRBJ2-7
cdr3_aa: CASSLARRAGGYYEQYF
cdr3_nt: TGTGCCAGCAGCTTAGCGAGGAGGGCAGGGGGATACTACGAGCAGTACTTC

d_call: TRBD2
v_call: TRBV7-2
j_call: TRBJ2-7
cdr3_aa: CASGRAYEQYF
cdr3_nt: TGTGCCAGCGGGAGGGCCTACGAGCAGTACTTC

d_call: TRBD1
v_call: TRBV18
j_call: TRBJ1-4
cdr3_aa: CASSPPSQGATNEKLFF
cdr3_nt: TGTGCCAGCTCACCACCGTCACAGGGGGCAACTAATGAAAAACTGTTTTTT

d_call: -
v_call: TRBV15
j_call: TRBJ2-6
cdr3_aa: CATSRGGSGANVLTF
cdr3_nt: TGTGCCACCAGCAGAGGAGGCTCTGGGGCCAACGTCCTGACTTTC

d_call: TRBD1
v_call: TRBV25-1
j_call: TRBJ1-4
cdr3_aa: CASSESYRGGEKLFF
cdr3_nt: TGTGCCAGCAGTGAATCATACAGGGGCGGAGAAAAACTGTTTTTT

d_call: -
v_call: TRBV27
j_call: TRBJ2-7
cdr3_aa: CASSLNYQLTTGYYEQYF
cdr3_nt: TGTGCCAGCAGTTTAAACTACCAACTCACGACCGGATACTACGAGCAGTACTTC

d_call: -
v_call: TRBV28
j_call: TRBJ2-3
cdr3_aa: CASSFVWASTDTQYF
cdr3_nt: TGTGCCAGCAGTTTCGTTTGGGCCAGCACAGATACGCAGTATTTT

d_call: -
v_call: TRBV11-2
j_call: TRBJ2-1
cdr3_aa: CASTPSLYNEQFF
cdr3_nt: TGTGCCAGCACCCCCTCCCTCTACAATGAGCAGTTCTTC

d_call: TRBD2
v_call: TRBV5-1
j_call: TRBJ2-1
cdr3_aa: CASSPGLAGGPVGGDEQFF
cdr3_nt: TGCGCCAGCAGCCCGGGACTAGCGGGAGGCCCCGTGGGTGGGGATGAGCAGTTCTTC

d_call: -
v_call: TRBV6-5
j_call: TRBJ1-4
cdr3_aa: CASSSQGGEKLFF
cdr3_nt: TGTGCCAGCAGTTCGCAGGGTGGTGAAAAACTGTTTTTT

d_call: -
v_call: TRBV5-6
j_call: TRBJ1-1
cdr3_aa: CASSFGGGTEAFF
cdr3_nt: TGTGCCAGCAGTTTCGGGGGAGGCACTGAAGCTTTCTTT

d_call: -
v_call: TRBV19
j_call: TRBJ2-3
cdr3_aa: CASRGPLTDTQYF
cdr3_nt: TGTGCCAGTAGGGGCCCCCTCACAGATACGCAGTATTTT

d_call: TRBD2
v_call: TRBV7-2
j_call: TRBJ2-1
cdr3_aa: CASSPISGGYNEQFF
cdr3_nt: TGTGCCAGCAGCCCCATCTCGGGGGGCTACAATGAGCAGTTCTTC

d_call: -
v_call: TRBV12-3/TRBV12-4
j_call: TRBJ2-5
cdr3_aa: CASSQGTQETQYF
cdr3_nt: TGTGCCAGCAGCCAGGGCACCCAAGAGACCCAGTACTTC

d_call: -
v_call: TRBV12-3/TRBV12-4
j_call: TRBJ1-6
cdr3_aa: CASSENRVSPLHF
cdr3_nt: TGTGCCAGCAGTGAAAACAGGGTTTCACCCCTCCACTTT

d_call: -
v_call: TRBV6-5
j_call: TRBJ2-2
cdr3_aa: CASSYSFGRTGELFF
cdr3_nt: TGTGCCAGCAGTTACTCGTTCGGGAGAACCGGGGAGCTGTTTTTT

d_call: TRBD1
v_call: TRBV5-1
j_call: TRBJ1-4
cdr3_aa: CASSLARGAREKLFF
cdr3_nt: TGCGCCAGCAGCTTGGCCAGGGGGGCGAGAGAAAAACTGTTTTTT

d_call: TRBD2
v_call: TRBV6-1
j_call: TRBJ2-7
cdr3_aa: CASSEATSGSYEQYF
cdr3_nt: TGTGCCAGCAGTGAAGCAACTAGCGGCTCCTACGAGCAGTACTTC

d_call: -
v_call: TRBV18
j_call: TRBJ1-5
cdr3_aa: CASSPPTGQPQHF
cdr3_nt: TGTGCCAGCTCACCACCGACAGGCCAGCCCCAGCATTTT

d_call: TRBD2
v_call: TRBV7-8
j_call: TRBJ2-7
cdr3_aa: CASSLGRLAASSYEQYF
cdr3_nt: TGTGCCAGCAGCCTAGGTCGGCTAGCGGCCAGCTCCTACGAGCAGTACTTC

d_call: -
v_call: TRBV7-9
j_call: TRBJ1-1
cdr3_aa: CASSLGFRDTEAFF
cdr3_nt: TGTGCCAGCAGCTTAGGGTTCAGGGACACTGAAGCTTTCTTT